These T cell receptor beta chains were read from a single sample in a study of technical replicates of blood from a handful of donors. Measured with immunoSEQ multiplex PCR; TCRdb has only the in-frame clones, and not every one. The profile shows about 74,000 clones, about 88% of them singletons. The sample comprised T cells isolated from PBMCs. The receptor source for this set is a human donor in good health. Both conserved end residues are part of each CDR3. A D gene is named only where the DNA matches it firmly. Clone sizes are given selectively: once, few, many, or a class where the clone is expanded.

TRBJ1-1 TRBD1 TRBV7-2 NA CASSLRGMNTEAFF TGTGCCAGCAGCCTCAGGGGGATGAACACTGAAGCTTTCTTT
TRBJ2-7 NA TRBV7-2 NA CASSLPQGSYEQYF TGTGCCAGCAGCTTACCCCAGGGATCCTACGAGCAGTACTTC
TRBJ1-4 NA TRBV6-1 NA CASRGGLSNEKLFF TGTGCCAGCAGGGGGGGGCTTTCTAATGAAAAACTGTTTTTT
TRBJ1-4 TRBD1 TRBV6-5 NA CASSYSKGAYEKLFF TGTGCCAGCAGTTACTCCAAGGGGGCGTATGAAAAACTGTTTTTT
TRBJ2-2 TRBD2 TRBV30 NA CAWTGERDPGELFF TGTGCCTGGACGGGCGAGCGGGACCCCGGGGAGCTGTTTTTT
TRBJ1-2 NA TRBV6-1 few CASVPRESVNYGYTF TGTGCCAGCGTCCCACGCGAATCGGTTAACTATGGCTACACCTTC
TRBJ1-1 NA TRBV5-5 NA CASSRQGANTEAFF TGTGCCAGCAGCAGGCAGGGTGCTAACACTGAAGCTTTCTTT
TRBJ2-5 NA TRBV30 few CAWRQGPETQYF TGTGCCTGGAGGCAGGGTCCAGAGACCCAGTACTTC
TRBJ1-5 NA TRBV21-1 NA CVFPSQQGVWPQHF TGTGTCTTTCCCTCGCAACAGGGGGTATGGCCCCAGCATTTT
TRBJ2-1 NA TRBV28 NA CATDSPLDEQFF TGTGCCACCGACAGTCCTTTGGATGAGCAGTTCTTC
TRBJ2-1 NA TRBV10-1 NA CASSESGSYNEQFF TGCGCCAGCAGTGAGTCGGGCAGTTACAATGAGCAGTTCTTC
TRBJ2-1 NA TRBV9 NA CASSSITSSYNEQFF TGTGCCAGCAGCTCCATTACAAGCTCCTACAATGAGCAGTTCTTC
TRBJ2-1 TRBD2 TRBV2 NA CARPGLANSYNEQFF TGTGCCAGGCCCGGACTAGCGAACTCCTACAATGAGCAGTTCTTC
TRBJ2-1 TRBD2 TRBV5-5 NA CASSLRLAGVAYNEQFF TGTGCCAGCAGCTTACGACTAGCGGGAGTGGCCTACAATGAGCAGTTCTTC
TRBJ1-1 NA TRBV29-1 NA CSVEASPGEGKDTEAFF TGCAGCGTTGAAGCCTCCCCCGGGGAGGGTAAGGACACTGAAGCTTTCTTT
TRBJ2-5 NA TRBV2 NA CASSAPQGPQETQYF TGTGCCAGCAGTGCTCCACAGGGACCCCAAGAGACCCAGTACTTC
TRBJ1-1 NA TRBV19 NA CASVHNMNTEAFF TGTGCCAGTGTACACAACATGAACACTGAAGCTTTCTTT
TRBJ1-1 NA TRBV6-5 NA CASSYVQRGGTEAFF TGTGCCAGCAGTTACGTCCAAAGAGGCGGCACTGAAGCTTTCTTT
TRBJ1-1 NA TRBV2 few CASSQNRETEAFF TGTGCCAGCAGTCAAAACAGGGAAACTGAAGCTTTCTTT
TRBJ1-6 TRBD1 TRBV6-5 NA CASSLTGTEDSPLHF TGTGCCAGCAGTTTAACCGGGACAGAGGATTCACCCCTCCACTTT
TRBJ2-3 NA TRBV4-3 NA CASSLNPQGKSTDTQYF TGCGCCAGCAGCCTCAACCCTCAGGGGAAGAGCACAGATACGCAGTATTTT
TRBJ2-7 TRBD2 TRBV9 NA CASTSGASSYEQYF TGTGCCAGTACTAGCGGAGCTAGCTCCTACGAGCAGTACTTC
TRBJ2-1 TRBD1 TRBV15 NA CATSRDRQGGYNEQFF TGTGCCACCAGCAGAGATCGACAGGGGGGCTACAATGAGCAGTTCTTC
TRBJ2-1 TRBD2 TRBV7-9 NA CASSPRTSGSGEQFF TGTGCCAGCAGCCCTAGGACTAGCGGGAGCGGTGAGCAGTTCTTC
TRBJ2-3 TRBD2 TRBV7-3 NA CASSSGLAGFGDTQYF TGTGCCAGCAGCTCCGGACTAGCGGGATTTGGAGATACGCAGTATTTT
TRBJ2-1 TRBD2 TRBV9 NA CASSGSPLADSYNEQFF TGTGCCAGCAGCGGGTCCCCACTAGCGGACTCCTACAATGAGCAGTTCTTC
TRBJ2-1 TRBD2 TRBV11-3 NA CASSLAGTSVYEQFF TGTGCCAGCAGCTTGGCCGGGACTAGCGTATATGAGCAGTTCTTC
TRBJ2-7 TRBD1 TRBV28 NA CASITGGGREQYF TGTGCCAGCATAACAGGGGGCGGGCGCGAGCAGTACTTC
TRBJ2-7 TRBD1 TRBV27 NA CASRHNRDSSYEQYF TGTGCCAGCAGACATAACCGGGACAGCTCCTACGAGCAGTACTTC
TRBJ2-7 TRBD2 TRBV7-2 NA CASSFGLVNEQYF TGTGCCAGCAGCTTCGGACTAGTCAACGAGCAGTACTTC
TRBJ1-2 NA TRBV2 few CAILPSRRGGYYGYTF TGTGCCATATTACCCAGCCGGAGGGGGGGATACTATGGCTACACCTTC
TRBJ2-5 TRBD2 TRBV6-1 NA CASSDPNSGRPQETQYF TGTGCCAGCAGTGATCCAAATAGCGGGAGACCTCAAGAGACCCAGTACTTC
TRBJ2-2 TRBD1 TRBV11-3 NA CASSQGQGTGELFF TGTGCCAGCAGCCAGGGACAGGGGACCGGGGAGCTGTTTTTT
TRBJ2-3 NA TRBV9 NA CASSVAWGTTDTQYF TGTGCCAGCAGCGTAGCTTGGGGCACCACAGATACGCAGTATTTT
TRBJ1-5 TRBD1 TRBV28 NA CASSQDRGRTNQPQHF TGTGCCAGCAGCCAGGACAGGGGGCGAACTAATCAGCCCCAGCATTTT
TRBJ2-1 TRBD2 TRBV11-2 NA CASSLAGLAGGNEQFF TGTGCCAGCAGCTTAGCCGGGCTAGCGGGAGGGAATGAGCAGTTCTTC
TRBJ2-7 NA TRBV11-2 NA CASSITDEQYF TGTGCCAGCAGCATCACAGACGAGCAGTACTTC
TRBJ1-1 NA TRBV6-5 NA CASSYSQNTEAFF TGTGCCAGCAGTTACTCACAGAACACTGAAGCTTTCTTT
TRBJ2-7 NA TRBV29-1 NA CSVVGGYSYEQYF TGCAGCGTTGTGGGAGGATACTCCTACGAGCAGTACTTC
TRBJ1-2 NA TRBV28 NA CASTSGDYGYTF TGTGCCAGCACCTCCGGGGACTATGGCTACACCTTC
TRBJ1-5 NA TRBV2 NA CASSEFAGIYQPQHF TGTGCCAGCAGTGAGTTTGCAGGGATCTATCAGCCCCAGCATTTT
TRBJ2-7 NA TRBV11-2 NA CASSLDPGSQLEQYF TGTGCCAGCAGCTTAGACCCGGGTTCCCAGTTGGAGCAGTACTTC
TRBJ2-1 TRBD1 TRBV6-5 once CASSYFFGQGWNEQFF TGTGCCAGCAGTTACTTCTTCGGACAGGGGTGGAATGAGCAGTTCTTC
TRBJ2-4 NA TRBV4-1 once CASSLITGVAKNIQYF TGCGCCAGCAGCCTTATTACGGGAGTGGCCAAAAACATTCAGTACTTC
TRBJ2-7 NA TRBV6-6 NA CASRYSSYEQYF TGTGCCAGCAGATATTCGTCCTACGAGCAGTACTTC